This T cell receptor (beta chain) was captured by sequencing in a study of T cells in Graves' hyperthyroidism and ophthalmopathy. TCR beta CDR3 region amplification was performed from RNA transcripts. HTBI primers were used for first-round RT-PCR of the TCR CDR3. One entry per CDR3 protein results from TCRdb running MiXCR on the multiplex PCR reads. This sample has some 770,000 distinct CDR3 sequences, with roughly 17% found just once. As for this clonotype: Its antigen is undetermined.

Hyperthyroidism in the patients, aged 18 to 65, was newly diagnosed and under 2 months in duration. The study, taken as a whole, reports: Within blood appeared most thyroid clonotypes that had expanded above 0.001. Ophthalmopathy was identified by the model a median about 6 months ahead of onset.

The sample was blood. This receptor was identified in a man between 18 and 35 years old with Graves' hyperthyroidism.

CDR3 sequence reads: CASSTTRVPHEQYF. Here the CDR3 DNA reads TGTGCCAGCAGCACCACAAGGGTGCCCCACGAGCAGTACTTC. V usage is TRBV7-9 and J usage is TRBJ2-7; D remains ambiguous. Germline-derived CDR1 and CDR2 are SEHNR and FQNEAQ (reference sequence). V gave up 5 bases and J gave up 5 bases, with 16 bases separating them. This CDR3 contains 14 residues.